These 24 T cell receptor beta chains share one sample of origin, sequenced in a study of cytomegalovirus exposure and HLA in healthy donors. The PCR employed 60 Vbeta primers together with 13 Jbeta primers. This table comes from immunoSEQ multiplex PCR, and its TCRdb copy is limited to in-frame clones, with some not included. Of about 63,000 clones listed, approximately 75% are singletons. The sequenced material came from PBMCs. The receptors shown here come from a man in his fifties or sixties in good health and CMV-seropositive.

This chain joins TRBV4-2 and TRBJ1-2, with D possibly matching TRBD1 (6 bases). Trimming shortened V by 0 bases and J by 0 bases, and 17 bases separated the two germline ends. The CDR3 length is 18 residues. The germline V gene encodes CDR1 LGHNA and CDR2 YNFKEQ. CDR3: CASSQDLVGGASNYGYTF. CDR3 coding DNA: TGTGCCAGCAGCCAAGATCTGGTAGGGGGGGCCTCTAACTATGGCTACACCTTC.

V and J are TRBV2 and TRBJ2-7; TRBD2 is a possible D gene (5 bases). This CDR3 comprises 13 residues. V was cut by 8 bases and J by 1 base, with 12 bases left in between. CDR1 and CDR2 from the germline V gene are SNHLY and FYNNEI. The CDR3 region is CASVGGGSYEQYF. CDR3 sequence (DNA): TGTGCCAGCGTTGGCGGAGGTTCCTACGAGCAGTACTTC.

The V gene is TRBV2, the J gene TRBJ2-7; TRBD1 might be the D (5 bases). Trimming took 9 bases from V and 4 from J, leaving 7 bases between them. This CDR3 region has 10 residues. Germline assignment: CDR1 SNHLY and CDR2 FYNNEI. The CDR3 here is CASQGYEQYF. The CDR3 DNA reads as TGTGCCAGTCAGGGATACGAGCAGTACTTC.

This sequence joins TRBV14 and TRBJ2-7; 9 bases map to TRBD1. The CDR3 is made up of 20 amino acids. The ends lost 0 bases at V and 3 bases at J; junction bases unmatched: 18. CDR1 is SGHDN, CDR2 FVKESK, per germline. CDR3 amino acids: CASSQEDRGRRDRVFYEQYF. CDR3 in DNA: TGTGCCAGCAGCCAAGAAGATCGCGGGAGAAGGGACAGGGTGTTCTACGAGCAGTACTTC.

CDR3 bases: TGTGCCAGCAGCCCCTCCGAGATATATGGCTACACCTTC. Translation: CASSPSEIYGYTF. The chain joins TRBV7-2 to TRBJ1-2; the D is unclear. The germline gives CDR1 SGHTA, CDR2 FQGNSA. CDR3 length: 13 residues. V was clipped by 5 bases and J by 5 bases, with 12 bases between them.

J is TRBJ2-4 and V is TRBV29-1; D remains unclear. The CDR3 has 17 amino acids. CDR1 and CDR2 (germline): SQVTM, ANQGSEA. Deletions cut 4 bases from V and 0 bases from J, with 19 bases between. The CDR3 loop is CSVGQPLALGAKNIQYF. CDR3 bases: TGCAGCGTTGGGCAGCCCTTAGCCTTGGGAGCCAAAAACATTCAGTACTTC.

The chain carries TRBV6-7 and TRBJ1-6; 8 nucleotides match TRBD1. TRBV6-7 is sorted into the ORF group, with uncertain function. J was trimmed by 7 bases and V by 6 bases; bases with no gene match: 11. This CDR3 is built from 16 residues. The CDR3 region has the DNA TGTGCCAGCAGCTCGGCGCAGGGGGCGCAAAATTCACCCCTCCACTTT. This translates into CASSSAQGAQNSPLHF.

Here the CDR3 DNA reads TGTGCCAGTAGTATCAGGGACTCCTACGAGCAGTACTTC. Translated: CASSIRDSYEQYF. The rearrangement joins TRBV19 to TRBJ2-7, with D possibly TRBD1 on 5 matching bases. CDR1 and CDR2 (germline): LNHDA, SQIVND (reference sequence). The germline V and J ends were trimmed by 3 bases and 0 bases, with 6 bases remaining between them. The CDR3 length is 13 residues.

V and J are TRBV29-1 and TRBJ2-7; 7 positions agree with TRBD2. The CDR3 is 13 residues long. Trimming took 6 bases from V and 3 from J; bases not matched to a gene: 8. Germline V lookup: CDR1 SQVTM, CDR2 ANQGSEA. CDR3 DNA: TGCAGCGTAGGGGCGGGAGCGGGCTACGAGCAGTACTTC. Amino acids: CSVGAGAGYEQYF.

This clone was detected a few times. This chain joins TRBV5-1 and TRBJ2-7; 10 bases are a match to TRBD1. Germline assignment: CDR1 SGHRS and CDR2 YFSETQ. The J segment lost 5 bases and the V segment lost 2 bases, leaving 4 bases of the junction unmatched. The CDR3 covers 14 residues. This CDR3 is CASSFGTGVDEQYF. The DNA for the CDR3 is TGCGCCAGCAGCTTCGGGACAGGGGTGGACGAGCAGTACTTC.

This sequence joins TRBV7-8 and TRBJ2-1, with TRBD2 as a possible D gene (6 bases). CDR1 SGHVS and CDR2 FQNEAQ come from the germline V gene. Trimming cost V 4 bases and J 0 bases, with 16 bases left between them. The CDR3 is 17 amino acids. The CDR3 region has the DNA TGTGCCAGCAGCTACGGTGGTGCGGGGCCCTCCTACAATGAGCAGTTCTTC. It is translated as CASSYGGAGPSYNEQFF. The variable domain in full, with the rest retrieved from reference TRBV7-8 and TRBJ2-1, is GAGVSQSPRYKVAKRGQDVALRCDPISGHVSLFWYQQALGQGPEFLTYFQNEAQLDKSGLPSDRFFAERPEGSVSTLKIQRTQQEDSAVYLCASSYGGAGPSYNEQFFGPGTRLTVL.

The rearrangement links TRBV5-1 to TRBJ2-1; no clear D gene. Germline V lookup: CDR1 SGHRS, CDR2 YFSETQ. The CDR3 sequence is 15 residues long. V was cut by 4 bases and J by 0 bases, with 11 bases left in between. CDR3 in amino acids: CASSPGERSYNEQFF. The CDR3 DNA sequence: TGCGCCAGCAGCCCTGGAGAGCGCTCCTACAATGAGCAGTTCTTC.

The chain joins TRBV6-5 to TRBJ2-2; 8 bases are shared with TRBD1. J lost 5 bases, V lost 8 bases, and 7 bases had no gene match. Germline CDR1 and CDR2: MNHEY and SVGAGI. The CDR3 loop spans 14 amino acids. This CDR3 reads CASGTTGGTGELFF. DNA for the CDR3: TGTGCCAGCGGCACAACAGGGGGGACCGGGGAGCTGTTTTTT.

V and J are TRBV18 and TRBJ2-7; D may be TRBD2 (5 bases). Germline V CDR1 and CDR2: KGHSH, LQKENI. Trimming left V 3 bases short and J 1 base short, with 7 bases between. The CDR3 length is 13 residues. The CDR3 protein is CASSPGISYEQYF. The CDR3 DNA reads as TGTGCCAGCTCACCCGGGATTTCCTACGAGCAGTACTTC.

This chain links TRBV5-6 with TRBJ2-7, with 10 bases matching TRBD1. CDR3 length equals 16 residues. Germline loops: CDR1 SGHDT, CDR2 YYEEEE. With V trimmed by 0 bases and J by 3 bases, 6 bases remained unmatched. DNA of the CDR3: TGTGCCAGCAGCTTGGAGGGACAGGGGCCCCACTACGAGCAGTACTTC. The encoded protein is CASSLEGQGPHYEQYF. Looking up the rest from reference TRBV5-6 and TRBJ2-7 gives the full variable domain: DAGVTQSPTHLIKTRGQQVTLRCSPKSGHDTVSWYQQALGQGPQFIFQYYEEEERQRGNFPDRFSGHQFPNYSSELNVNALLLGDSALYLCASSLEGQGPHYEQYFGPGTRLTVT.

This clone was detected only a few times. The gene calls are TRBV7-6 and TRBJ1-4; 7 bases align to TRBD1. Germline loops: CDR1 SGHVS, CDR2 FNYEAQ. V lost 5 bases and J lost 0; bases outside the gene matches: 6. The CDR3 consists of 16 residues. DNA for the CDR3: TGTGCCAGCAGCGTATACACAGGGGCAACTAATGAAAAACTGTTTTTT. This sequence encodes CASSVYTGATNEKLFF. Variable domain in full (rest from reference TRBV7-6 and TRBJ1-4): GAGVSQSPRYKVTKRGQDVALRCDPISGHVSLYWYRQALGQGPEFLTYFNYEAQQDKSGLPNDRFSAERPEGSISTLTIQRTEQRDSAMYRCASSVYTGATNEKLFFGSGTQLSVL.

The V call is TRBV7-2, the J call TRBJ2-7; D is undetermined. With 1 base removed from V and 4 bases from J, the gap between germline ends came to 8 bases. Germline V gene sequence: CDR1 SGHTA, CDR2 FQGNSA. The CDR3 totals 13 residues. The chain's CDR3 is CASSLGAFYEQYF. Written as DNA, the CDR3 is TGTGCCAGCAGCTTAGGAGCTTTTTACGAGCAGTACTTC.

The CDR3 loop reads CAGGRSSSEKLFF. CDR3 nucleotide sequence: TGTGCAGGAGGTAGGAGTTCCAGTGAAAAACTGTTTTTT. The chain links TRBV30 to TRBJ1-4; D remains ambiguous. The germline CDR1 and CDR2 sequences are GTSNPN and SVGIG (reference sequence). The CDR3 is made up of 13 amino acids. The full variable domain, its missing parts supplied by reference TRBV30 and TRBJ1-4, is SQTIHQWPATLVQPVGSPLSLECTVEGTSNPNLYWYRQAAGRGLQLLFYSVGIGQISSEVPQNLSASRPQDRQFILSSKKLLLSDSGFYLCAGGRSSSEKLFFGSGTQLSVL.

The J gene is TRBJ1-2, the V gene TRBV6-5; 10 bases are a match to TRBD1. The V gene end was trimmed by 1 base and the J gene end by 7 bases; junction bases not matched to a gene: 6. This CDR3 region has 15 residues. From germline, CDR1 is MNHEY and CDR2 SVGAGI. CDR3 sequence reads: CASSYFGTGDGGYTF. CDR3 DNA: TGTGCCAGCAGTTACTTCGGGACAGGGGATGGTGGCTACACCTTC.

J is TRBJ1-1 and V is TRBV2, with D possibly matching TRBD1 (6 bases). CDR3 length: 14 residues. Trimming cost V 2 bases and J 4 bases, with 11 bases left between them. CDR1 and CDR2 (germline): SNHLY, FYNNEI. This CDR3 is CASSENLGGTEAFF. In nucleotides, the CDR3 is TGTGCCAGCAGTGAAAACTTAGGGGGCACTGAAGCTTTCTTT.

The V gene is TRBV27, the J gene TRBJ1-1; D is unclear. Between the trimmed V and J ends, which lost 6 bases and 0 bases, there was a span of 26 bases. The CDR3 is 19 amino acids. Germline V CDR1 and CDR2: MNHEY, SMNVEV (reference sequence). CDR3 region: CASSSPFGGQEGLNTEAFF. Written as DNA, the CDR3 is TGTGCCAGCAGCTCTCCTTTTGGCGGCCAGGAGGGTTTGAACACTGAAGCTTTCTTT.

The CDR3 here is CASSLGRGLNYGYTF. CDR3 in DNA: TGTGCCAGCAGCCTCGGCAGGGGGCTAAACTATGGCTACACCTTC. The chain has TRBV7-2 and TRBJ1-2; 8 nucleotides agree with TRBD1. V trimming: 5 bases; J trimming: 2 bases; junction bases outside the gene matches: 7. The CDR3 totals 15 residues. CDR1 is SGHTA and CDR2 is FQGNSA in the germline V gene. The entire variable domain, with the rest obtained from reference TRBV7-2 and TRBJ1-2, is as follows: GAGVSQSPSNKVTEKGKDVELRCDPISGHTALYWYRQSLGQGLEFLIYFQGNSAPDKSGLPSDRFSAERTGGSVSTLTIQRTQQEDSAVYLCASSLGRGLNYGYTFGSGTRLTVV.

V and J are TRBV5-8 and TRBJ1-5, with a weak D call TRBD1 (6 bases). V was clipped by 0 bases and J by 0 bases, with 10 bases between them. CDR1 is SGHTS and CDR2 is YDEGEE in the germline V gene. The CDR3 runs to 16 residues. The CDR3 DNA reads TGTGCCAGCAGCTTGGCAGGGGCAATTAGCAATCAGCCCCAGCATTTT. It is translated as CASSLAGAISNQPQHF. Using reference TRBV5-8 and TRBJ1-5 for the parts outside the CDR3, the full variable domain is EAGVTQSPTHLIKTRGQQATLRCSPISGHTSVYWYQQALGLGLQFLLWYDEGEERNRGNFPPRFSGRQFPNYSSELNVNALELEDSALYLCASSLAGAISNQPQHFGDGTRLSIL.

There are a few counts of this clone. CDR3 nucleotide sequence: TGTGCCAGCAGTTCCCCCTTGGCAGGGGCTGAAGCTTTCTTT. This translates into CASSSPLAGAEAFF. V gene TRBV6-5 combines with J gene TRBJ1-1; D may be TRBD1 (6 bases). The CDR3 length is 14 residues. In germline, CDR1 is MNHEY, CDR2 SVGAGI. V lost 4 bases and J 6 bases, leaving 15 bases between the germline ends.